This paragraph reports one TCR beta chain. Its antigen is still unknown. No clone much larger than this one lies a single base away; base qualities are absent. Ophthalmopathy patients had moderately to severely active disease, Clinical Activity Score of at least 3, NOSPECS grade of at least 4, and duration under 3 months. Any patient with an uncontrolled infection, another autoimmune disease, pregnancy or lactation was excluded. Diagnoses relied on clinical symptoms, serum thyroxine and TRAb, thyroid ultrasound and orbital computed tomography. PBMCs were isolated from roughly 10 ml of fresh peripheral blood by Ficoll-Paque density gradient centrifugation. Trizol reagent was used to extract total RNA, and RNA quality was then checked on an Agilent 2100 Bioanalyzer. The data originate from a study of T cells in Graves' hyperthyroidism and ophthalmopathy (dated by TCRdb to about 2019). About the study as a whole: Peripheral blood was collected at initial diagnosis, before any treatment. A discovery cohort of around 100 patients, 43 with Graves' ophthalmopathy and 55 to 65 with stable Graves' hyperthyroidism, was used to find distinguishing TCR V-J signatures. Prospective prediction of ophthalmopathy was tested in an independent validation cohort consisting of 18 to 20 hyperthyroidism patients and 15 to 17 patients who later progressed to ophthalmopathy. For training and testing, the 100 or so patients in the discovery cohort were randomly divided in a 7:3 ratio. In addition, the study compared T-cell repertoires in thyroid tissue and in blood from five or six Graves' hyperthyroidism patients. After blood sampling, hyperthyroidism patients were treated with methimazole at a starting dose of 30 mg daily, and ophthalmopathy patients were treated with high-dose intravenous methylprednisolone. The paper reports TCR Vbeta CDR3 sequencing of over 120 peripheral blood samples: 40 or so ophthalmopathy, fewer than 80 hyperthyroidism and approximately 17 progressor patients.

TCR beta CDR3 regions were amplified from RNA transcripts. A first-round RT-PCR of the TCR CDR3 used the HTBI primer set with the Qiagen OneStep RT-PCR kit. Libraries were constructed in a second round of multiplex PCR, after which size selection and purification were carried out. Paired-end sequencing of the libraries was performed with 100 bp reads on an Illumina HiSeq2000. The paper's data handling went like this. SOAPnuke was used to process the raw data, throwing out any read that contained adapters or uncalled bases, had a mean Phred below 15, or lacked an exact constant-primer or identifier match. COPE v1.2.5 was used to merge the high-quality paired reads, and each unique nucleotide sequence was defined as a clonotype. MiTCR v1.1 was used to align clonotypes to the IMGT TRBV, TRBD and TRBJ reference segments. Only V-J combinations with frequency above 0.0001, covering 99% to 99.2% of repertoires, were analysed. A TCS score was defined as the ratio between F50 (clonal expansion) and ExV (chaos), using BLOSUM62-based TCRdist between CDR3 peptides within each V-J. Welch's t-statistics and random forest reduced some 510 V-J features to 10 to 15, which were used in a naive Bayes classifier (R e1071). Starting from the raw public reads, TCRdb applied fastp trimming at Q25, assembled clones with MiXCR and retained in-frame beta chains. Rows are unified per CDR3 protein, each entry keeping the most common DNA and genes. None of the V and J calls come from the authors' own analysis; TCRdb made them. This sample holds about 640,000 distinct CDR3 sequences; 20% to 25% were observed only once. 30% to 40% of the sample is taken by the ten largest.

Findings and caveats that apply to the study as a whole: Most expanded thyroid clonotypes (frequency above 0.001) were also found in blood, which suggests that blood repertoires may mirror thyroid immune responses. In cross-validation, a model built on a 13 V-J signature told ophthalmopathy apart from stable hyperthyroidism with approximately 90% sensitivity and around 84% specificity, and in testing the same model reached 80%/75%. Sample size was not statistically predetermined, and investigators were not blinded to group allocation. In validation, the model predicted progression to ophthalmopathy with 55% to 71% sensitivity and 72% to 85% specificity, a median of around six months before onset.

Relative to germline, V is missing 0 bases and J is missing 3 bases, with 3 bases of the junction outside any gene match. Looking up the germline V gene yields CDR1 SGHRS and CDR2 YFSETQ. From the cysteine through the phenylalanine, the CDR3 covers 16 amino acids. Only the CDR3 DNA is retained, 48 bases long and in frame from the first base. Sequencing was carried out using blood. Recombination linked TRBV5-1 to TRBJ2-2; 9 bases in the junction line up with TRBD2. This receptor was identified in a man younger than 40 with Graves' ophthalmopathy. The nucleotide sequence reads as follows: TGCGCCAGCAGCTTGGTTAGCGGGAGCTACACCGGGGAGCTGTTTTTT. Its amino acids are CASSLVSGSYTGELFF.